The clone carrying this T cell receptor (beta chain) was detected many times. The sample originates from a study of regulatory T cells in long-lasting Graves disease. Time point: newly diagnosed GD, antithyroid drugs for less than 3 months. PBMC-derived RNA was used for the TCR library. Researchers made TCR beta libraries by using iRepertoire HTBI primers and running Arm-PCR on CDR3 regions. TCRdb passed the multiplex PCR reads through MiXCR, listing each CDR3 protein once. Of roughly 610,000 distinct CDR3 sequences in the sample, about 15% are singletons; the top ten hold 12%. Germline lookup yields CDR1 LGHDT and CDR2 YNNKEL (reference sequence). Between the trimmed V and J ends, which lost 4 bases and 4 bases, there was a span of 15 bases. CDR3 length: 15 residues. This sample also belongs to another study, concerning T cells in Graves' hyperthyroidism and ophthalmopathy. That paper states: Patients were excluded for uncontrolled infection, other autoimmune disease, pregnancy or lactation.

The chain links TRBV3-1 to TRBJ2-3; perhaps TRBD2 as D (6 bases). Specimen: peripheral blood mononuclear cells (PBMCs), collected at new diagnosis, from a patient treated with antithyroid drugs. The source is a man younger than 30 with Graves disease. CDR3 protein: CASSLLALGSDTQYF. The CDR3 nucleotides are TGTGCCAGCAGCCTACTAGCTTTAGGTTCAGATACGCAGTATTTT.